The 17 T cell receptor beta chains listed next were all sequenced from one sample in a study of blood T cells in healthy people across ages (dated by TCRdb to about 2015). The library was built by means of 5' RACE. This sample was sequenced with an Illumina HiSeq 2500. A second roughly 6 to 12 cycle PCR used a sample-barcoded 5' primer and a J-beta primer mix. TCRdb trimmed the raw reads at Q25, called clones with MiXCR and kept productive beta chains. Here each entry gathers all rows of one CDR3 protein and keeps the most common genes and DNA. Here the sample has hundreds of thousands of distinct CDR3 sequences; roughly half occur a single time. About 13% of the sample comes from the top ten. The sample consisted of blood. The origin of the receptors is an elderly woman in good health.

Remarks on this clonotype: A read error may be the cause here, since a much bigger clone is one base away. J is TRBJ1-2 and V is TRBV12-3 or TRBV12-4; D call uncertain. This CDR3 comprises 11 residues. DNA of the CDR3: TGTGCCAGCAGTGAGGGATCCGGCTGCACCTTC. Its protein product is CASSEGSGCTF.

The CDR3 DNA follows: TGTGCCAGCAGTTTACGGGGGGGTAAGAGCTACGAGCAGTACTTC. This encodes CASSLRGGKSYEQYF. The chain carries TRBV12-3 or TRBV12-4 and TRBJ2-7; 8 bases fit TRBD2. Losses at the gene ends were 2 bases for V and 3 bases for J; bases not matched to a gene: 6. This CDR3 is 15 amino acids long.

This rearrangement joins TRBV5-1 to TRBJ1-4; a possible D gene is TRBD1 (5 bases). The germline V gene has CDR1 SGHRS and CDR2 YFSETQ. Trimming shortened V by 0 bases and J by 8 bases, and 14 bases separated the two germline ends. The CDR3 spans 15 residues. The CDR3 DNA reads as TGCGCCAGCAGCTTGGATCCAGGGCGAAGGGAAAAACTGTTTTTT. It is translated as CASSLDPGRREKLFF.

The chain links TRBV5-1 to TRBJ2-3, with a tentative D call TRBD2 (6 bases). Trimming pared 2 bases from V and 4 bases from J, leaving 14 bases between. The germline V gene encodes CDR1 SGHRS and CDR2 YFSETQ. The CDR3 runs 15 residues. The CDR3 sequence: CASSLNGDWADTQYF. CDR3 coding DNA: TGCGCCAGCAGCTTAAACGGGGACTGGGCAGATACGCAGTATTTT.

This clonotype was seen repeatedly, ten times or more. The chain uses TRBV6-6 and TRBJ2-5; D gene uncertain. The ends were cut back, 5 bases at V and 0 bases at J, with 13 bases in the middle. The germline V gene encodes CDR1 MNHNY and CDR2 SVGAGI (reference sequence). The CDR3 spans 15 residues. CDR3 loop: CASSPPLEYQETQYF. The CDR3 coding sequence is TGTGCCAGCAGTCCCCCTCTAGAGTACCAAGAGACCCAGTACTTC.

The rearrangement links TRBV6-2 or TRBV6-3 to TRBJ2-5; no definite D call. The CDR3 extends over 13 amino acids. Per germline, CDR1 MNHEY and CDR2 SVGEGT. V dropped 8 bases and J dropped 2 bases, with 12 bases sitting between them. This chain's CDR3 is CASRRAAQETQYF. In DNA form, the CDR3 reads TGTGCCAGCCGAAGGGCAGCGCAAGAGACCCAGTACTTC.

Concerning this clonotype: A single base separates this from a much larger clone, so it may be a read error. The rearrangement uses TRBV5-1 and TRBJ2-4; 11 nucleotides align to TRBD2. The germline CDR1 and CDR2 sequences are SGHRS and YFSETQ. The CDR3 has 13 amino acids. V lost 5 bases and J lost 15; bases outside the gene matches: 10. The CDR3 spells CASRLAGDYERYF. In DNA, the CDR3 is TGCGCCAGCAGACTAGCGGGAGACTACGAGCGGTACTTC.

This clonotype was observed a handful of times. The chain links TRBV10-3 to TRBJ1-5; the D is unclear. This CDR3 has 14 residues. CDR1 is ENHRY and CDR2 is SYGVKD in the germline V gene. V dropped 1 base and J dropped 6 bases, with 10 bases sitting between them. In nucleotides, the CDR3 is TGTGCCATCAGTGAGTACGGTGAGGGTCAGCCCCAGCATTTT. It specifies CAISEYGEGQPQHF.

On this clonotype itself: Being one base from a much bigger clone, this may be a read error. This sequence joins TRBV5-1 and TRBJ2-3, with D possibly being TRBD2 (5 bases). This CDR3 contains 14 residues. Germline V gene data show CDR1 as SGHRS and CDR2 as YFSETQ. The CDR3 loop reads CAGSKGGLTETQYF. For the CDR3, the DNA is TGCGCAGGTTCCAAAGGAGGCCTCACAGAGACGCAGTATTTT.

A word on this clonotype: A much larger clonotype is one base distant, so this may be a read error. The chain recombines TRBV7-9 with TRBJ1-5; D might be TRBD1 (5 bases). The V and J ends lost 4 bases and 3 bases respectively, with 16 bases between them. CDR3 size: 16 residues. The germline gives CDR1 SEHNR, CDR2 FQNEAQ (reference sequence). CDR3 protein: CASSSFGDGTNQPQHF. The DNA for the CDR3 is TGTGCCAGCAGCTCCTTTGGGGATGGGACCAATCAGCCCCAGCATTTT.

This clonotype has a count of ten or more. The gene calls are TRBV7-3 and TRBJ2-4, with D uncertain. This CDR3 has 12 residues. Germline CDR1 is SGHTA and CDR2 is FQGTGA. V dropped 5 bases and J dropped 7 bases, with 9 bases sitting between them. This chain's CDR3 is CASSEGSNIQYF. CDR3 nucleotide sequence: TGTGCCAGCAGCGAAGGTTCGAACATTCAGTACTTC.

The CDR3, as DNA: TGTGCCAGCAGCACCGGCCCGCGGGGGGCCATCCATGAGCAGTTCTTC. This translates into CASSTGPRGAIHEQFF. The V gene is TRBV7-3, the J gene TRBJ2-1; 8 nucleotides agree with TRBD2. The CDR3 length is 16 residues. Germline V gene lookup returns CDR1 SGHTA and CDR2 FQGTGA. Trimming at V came to 5 bases and at J to 8 bases, leaving 14 bases not matched to a gene.

There are many counts of this clonotype. This chain links TRBV7-6 with TRBJ2-1; 10 bases are shared with TRBD2. The CDR3 is 19 residues long. J lost 3 bases, V lost 5 bases, and 16 bases had no gene match. In germline, CDR1 is SGHVS, CDR2 FNYEAQ. The chain's CDR3 is CASSPISSGRRRNYNEQFF. DNA of the CDR3: TGTGCCAGCAGCCCGATTTCTAGCGGGAGAAGGCGAAACTACAATGAGCAGTTCTTC.

The chain employs TRBV20-1 and TRBJ1-1; 8 bases line up with TRBD1. The J segment lost 1 base and the V segment lost 3 bases, leaving 7 bases of the junction unmatched. The CDR3 runs 15 residues. The V gene's germline CDR1 is DFQATT and CDR2 SNEGSKA (reference sequence). CDR3 in amino acids: CSASSRGQGNTEAFF. The CDR3 DNA sequence: TGCAGTGCTAGTAGCAGGGGGCAGGGGAACACTGAAGCTTTCTTT.

The chain couples TRBV20-1 to TRBJ2-3; no reliable D call. Trimming cost V 1 base and J 4 bases, with 6 bases left between them. Per germline, CDR1 DFQATT and CDR2 SNEGSKA (reference sequence). The CDR3 runs to 12 residues. The CDR3 DNA follows: TGCAGTGCTAGAGTGGTAGCAGATACGCAGTATTTT. Encoded protein: CSARVVADTQYF.

The chain couples TRBV20-1 to TRBJ2-1; D might be TRBD1 or TRBD2, each matching 6 bases. V was shortened by 5 bases and J by 6 bases, with 14 bases between the two germline ends. Germline V gene data show CDR1 as DFQATT and CDR2 as SNEGSKA (reference sequence). The CDR3 is 13 residues long. CDR3 loop: CSAGGGLSNEQFF. The DNA of the CDR3 is TGCAGTGCTGGAGGGGGGCTGTCCAATGAGCAGTTCTTC.

The chain recombines TRBV15 with TRBJ2-1; 11 bases are a match to TRBD2. This CDR3 region has 17 residues. Germline V gene data show CDR1 as LNHNV and CDR2 as YYDKDF (reference sequence). V shed 0 bases, J shed 9 bases, and the junction held 10 bases outside the gene matches. The DNA for the CDR3 is TGTGCCACCAGCAGAGATCCGCTAGCGGGAGGCGTCGGTGAGCAGTTCTTC. Translated: CATSRDPLAGGVGEQFF.